This TCR beta chain was sequenced for a study of technical replicates of blood from four donors. The method was immunoSEQ multiplex PCR; TCRdb's version includes in-frame clones alone and lacks a portion of them. The sample has under 70,000 clones, roughly nine tenths seen once. This CDR3 has 12 residues. Germline V gives CDR1 MGHDK, CDR2 SYGVNS. The V end was cut by 6 bases, the J end by 3 bases, with 8 bases between. This clone was found once. Specimen: T cells isolated from PBMCs. This sequence originates from a human donor in good health. The V gene is TRBV25-1, the J gene TRBJ1-2; D gene unclear. In DNA, the CDR3 is TGTGCCAGCAGGACGGCGGACTATGGCTACACCTTC. Protein product: CASRTADYGYTF.